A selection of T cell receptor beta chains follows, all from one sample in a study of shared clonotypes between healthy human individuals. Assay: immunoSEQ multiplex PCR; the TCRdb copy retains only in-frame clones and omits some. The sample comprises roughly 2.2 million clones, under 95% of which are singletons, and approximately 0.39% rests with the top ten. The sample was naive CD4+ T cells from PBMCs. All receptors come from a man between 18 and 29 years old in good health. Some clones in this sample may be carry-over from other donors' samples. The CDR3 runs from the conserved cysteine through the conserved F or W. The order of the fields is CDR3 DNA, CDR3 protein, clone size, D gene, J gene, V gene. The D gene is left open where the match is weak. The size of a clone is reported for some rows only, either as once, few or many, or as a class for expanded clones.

CDR3nt: TGCGCCAGCAGCGTTAATGTGAACTCCTACGAGCAGTACTTC; CDR3aa: CASSVNVNSYEQYF; abundance: -; d_gene: -; j_gene: TRBJ2-7; v_gene: TRBV10-1
CDR3nt: TGTGCCAGCAGCCGACCCGGGACAGCGAACTATGGCTACACCTTC; CDR3aa: CASSRPGTANYGYTF; abundance: -; d_gene: TRBD1; j_gene: TRBJ1-2; v_gene: TRBV5-6
CDR3nt: TGTGCCAGCGCTCCAAGGAACTTATACAATGAGCAGTTCTTC; CDR3aa: CASAPRNLYNEQFF; abundance: -; d_gene: -; j_gene: TRBJ2-1; v_gene: TRBV6-6
CDR3nt: TGCGCCAGCAGCTCACATTTAGCGGGAGATACGCAGTATTTT; CDR3aa: CASSSHLAGDTQYF; abundance: -; d_gene: TRBD2; j_gene: TRBJ2-3; v_gene: TRBV5-1
CDR3nt: TGTGCCAGCAGCCCTGAGTGGTCCAAAAACATTCAGTACTTC; CDR3aa: CASSPEWSKNIQYF; abundance: once; d_gene: -; j_gene: TRBJ2-4; v_gene: TRBV2
CDR3nt: TGCGCCAGCACGGAATTACTAGCGGGGGACTCAAATGAGCAGTTCTTC; CDR3aa: CASTELLAGDSNEQFF; abundance: -; d_gene: TRBD2; j_gene: TRBJ2-1; v_gene: TRBV5-1
CDR3nt: TGTGCCAGCAGCCGGACAGGGGATTACTACGAGCAGTACTTC; CDR3aa: CASSRTGDYYEQYF; abundance: -; d_gene: TRBD1; j_gene: TRBJ2-7; v_gene: TRBV6-1
CDR3nt: TGTGCCAGCAGCTTGGCAGGTCTCTTTGGGACAGGGGATTCCGGGGAGCTGTTTTTT; CDR3aa: CASSLAGLFGTGDSGELFF; abundance: -; d_gene: TRBD1; j_gene: TRBJ2-2; v_gene: TRBV5-5
CDR3nt: TGCGCCAGCAGCGCCGGGCAGCAAGAGACCCAGTACTTC; CDR3aa: CASSAGQQETQYF; abundance: -; d_gene: -; j_gene: TRBJ2-5; v_gene: TRBV5-1
CDR3nt: TGTGCCAGCAGTTTATTGGTGCAGAGGAACACTGAAGCTTTCTTT; CDR3aa: CASSLLVQRNTEAFF; abundance: -; d_gene: -; j_gene: TRBJ1-1; v_gene: TRBV28
CDR3nt: TGCGCCAGCAGCCGAGGGGACAGCGCGCCCTCCGAGCAGTACTTC; CDR3aa: CASSRGDSAPSEQYF; abundance: -; d_gene: TRBD1; j_gene: TRBJ2-7; v_gene: TRBV4-3
CDR3nt: TGTGCCAGTAGTATTCGGGGAAGGGGAAGCTATGGCTACACCTTC; CDR3aa: CASSIRGRGSYGYTF; abundance: -; d_gene: -; j_gene: TRBJ1-2; v_gene: TRBV19
CDR3nt: TGTGCCAGCAGCTTATTAGCGGGAGCCACAGATACGCAGTATTTT; CDR3aa: CASSLLAGATDTQYF; abundance: -; d_gene: TRBD2; j_gene: TRBJ2-3; v_gene: TRBV7-3
CDR3nt: TGTGCCAGCAGCATACAGACGGGGAATGAGCAGTTCTTC; CDR3aa: CASSIQTGNEQFF; abundance: once; d_gene: -; j_gene: TRBJ2-1; v_gene: TRBV9
CDR3nt: TGTGCCAGCAGTGACTCTATCCGTTCTAGCGGGATCTACAATGAGCAGTTCTTC; CDR3aa: CASSDSIRSSGIYNEQFF; abundance: -; d_gene: TRBD2; j_gene: TRBJ2-1; v_gene: TRBV6-4
CDR3nt: TGTGCCAGCAGTGAATGGAGCAGATCTGGGGCCAACGTCCTGACTTTC; CDR3aa: CASSEWSRSGANVLTF; abundance: -; d_gene: -; j_gene: TRBJ2-6; v_gene: TRBV25-1
CDR3nt: TGCGCCAGCAGCCAACGGACAGTACAAGAGACCCAGTACTTC; CDR3aa: CASSQRTVQETQYF; abundance: once; d_gene: -; j_gene: TRBJ2-5; v_gene: TRBV5-1
CDR3nt: TGCGCCAGCAGCTTGGAGTCCGCGGGCGAGCAGTACTTC; CDR3aa: CASSLESAGEQYF; abundance: -; d_gene: -; j_gene: TRBJ2-7; v_gene: TRBV5-1
CDR3nt: TGCGCCAGCAGCTTGCCCGGCTCCTACAATGAGCAGTTCTTC; CDR3aa: CASSLPGSYNEQFF; abundance: -; d_gene: -; j_gene: TRBJ2-1; v_gene: TRBV5-1
CDR3nt: TGTGCCAGCAGTGAAGCCGGGAGGAGGGTTCTGTACGAGCAGTACTTC; CDR3aa: CASSEAGRRVLYEQYF; abundance: -; d_gene: TRBD2; j_gene: TRBJ2-7; v_gene: TRBV6-1
CDR3nt: TGTGCCAGCAGCTGGGGAGCGGAGAACACCGGGGAGCTGTTTTTT; CDR3aa: CASSWGAENTGELFF; abundance: -; d_gene: -; j_gene: TRBJ2-2; v_gene: TRBV5-6
CDR3nt: TGTGCCAGTAGTGCTATCGTACCCCAGGGGTACTATGGCTACACCTTC; CDR3aa: CASSAIVPQGYYGYTF; abundance: -; d_gene: -; j_gene: TRBJ1-2; v_gene: TRBV19
CDR3nt: TGTGCCAGCAGCTCCGGGCTAGCGGGAGGCACAGATACGCAGTATTTT; CDR3aa: CASSSGLAGGTDTQYF; abundance: -; d_gene: TRBD2; j_gene: TRBJ2-3; v_gene: TRBV7-3
CDR3nt: TGTGCCAGCAGTGCCGTCTCGGGGACAGGGAAACAGCCCCAGCATTTT; CDR3aa: CASSAVSGTGKQPQHF; abundance: -; d_gene: TRBD1; j_gene: TRBJ1-5; v_gene: TRBV28
CDR3nt: TGTGCCAGCAGCCCCCTGGGGAGGAGCACTGAAGCTTTCTTT; CDR3aa: CASSPLGRSTEAFF; abundance: few; d_gene: -; j_gene: TRBJ1-1; v_gene: TRBV4-2
CDR3nt: TGCGCCAGCAGCCGGAGGGAGGGGTCTTCCTACGAGCAGTACTTC; CDR3aa: CASSRREGSSYEQYF; abundance: -; d_gene: TRBD2; j_gene: TRBJ2-7; v_gene: TRBV4-3
CDR3nt: TGTGCCAGTAGTATATGGAACACCATATATTTT; CDR3aa: CASSIWNTIYF; abundance: -; d_gene: -; j_gene: TRBJ1-3; v_gene: TRBV19
CDR3nt: TGTGCCAGCAGTACTCGGGACTCCGGGGAGCTGTTTTTT; CDR3aa: CASSTRDSGELFF; abundance: -; d_gene: -; j_gene: TRBJ2-2; v_gene: TRBV25-1
CDR3nt: TGTGCCAGCAGCTTAGGACGGGACGGCCTCTCCTACGAGCAGTACTTC; CDR3aa: CASSLGRDGLSYEQYF; abundance: -; d_gene: -; j_gene: TRBJ2-7; v_gene: TRBV7-6
CDR3nt: TGTGCCTGGAGCCTAGGCGTGGTGGTGACAGGGTACTACGAGCAGTACTTC; CDR3aa: CAWSLGVVVTGYYEQYF; abundance: -; d_gene: TRBD1; j_gene: TRBJ2-7; v_gene: TRBV30
CDR3nt: TGTGCCAGCAGCCCCCGCCTAGCGGGAGCGAATGAGCAGTTCTTC; CDR3aa: CASSPRLAGANEQFF; abundance: -; d_gene: TRBD2; j_gene: TRBJ2-1; v_gene: TRBV7-3
CDR3nt: TGTGCCAGCATGGACCAAACCGATTATGGCTACACCTTC; CDR3aa: CASMDQTDYGYTF; abundance: -; d_gene: -; j_gene: TRBJ1-2; v_gene: TRBV2
CDR3nt: TGTGCCAGCAGCTCCCCATCCTCGTTGGGTACGCAGTATTTT; CDR3aa: CASSSPSSLGTQYF; abundance: -; d_gene: -; j_gene: TRBJ2-3; v_gene: TRBV5-4
CDR3nt: TGTGCCAGCATGGGATCAGCGGGGCCCTACGAGCAGTACTTC; CDR3aa: CASMGSAGPYEQYF; abundance: -; d_gene: TRBD2; j_gene: TRBJ2-7; v_gene: TRBV27
CDR3nt: TGTGCCAGCAGCTGGAGCCAGGGGGCCGCCTACGAGCAGTACTTC; CDR3aa: CASSWSQGAAYEQYF; abundance: -; d_gene: TRBD1; j_gene: TRBJ2-7; v_gene: TRBV11-2
CDR3nt: TGTGCCAGCAGCTCCGGGACAGACTCCTACGAGCAGTACTTC; CDR3aa: CASSSGTDSYEQYF; abundance: -; d_gene: TRBD1; j_gene: TRBJ2-7; v_gene: TRBV7-9
CDR3nt: TGTGCCAGCAGCCTTGGACAGGGGAGTCAGCCCCAGCATTTT; CDR3aa: CASSLGQGSQPQHF; abundance: -; d_gene: TRBD1; j_gene: TRBJ1-5; v_gene: TRBV28
CDR3nt: TGTGCCAGCAGCGTGGGTAGACAGGTTGACACTGAAGCTTTCTTT; CDR3aa: CASSVGRQVDTEAFF; abundance: -; d_gene: -; j_gene: TRBJ1-1; v_gene: TRBV4-2
CDR3nt: TGTGCCAGCAGCTTACGAGCGGATGGGACCCAGTACTTC; CDR3aa: CASSLRADGTQYF; abundance: -; d_gene: -; j_gene: TRBJ2-5; v_gene: TRBV7-3
CDR3nt: TGCGCCAGCAGCTCCCTCTCCCCCCAGAACACTGAAGCTTTCTTT; CDR3aa: CASSSLSPQNTEAFF; abundance: -; d_gene: -; j_gene: TRBJ1-1; v_gene: TRBV5-1
CDR3nt: TGTGCCAGCAGCCTACTCCGGGGGGGGACAGCTAGCACAGATACGCAGTATTTT; CDR3aa: CASSLLRGGTASTDTQYF; abundance: -; d_gene: -; j_gene: TRBJ2-3; v_gene: TRBV5-4
CDR3nt: TGCGCCAGCAGCTTTCAGGGGAGAGGCGAAAAACTGTTTTTT; CDR3aa: CASSFQGRGEKLFF; abundance: -; d_gene: -; j_gene: TRBJ1-4; v_gene: TRBV5-1
CDR3nt: TGTGCCAGTAGGGACAGACCGAGTAACTATGGCTACACCTTC; CDR3aa: CASRDRPSNYGYTF; abundance: -; d_gene: -; j_gene: TRBJ1-2; v_gene: TRBV19
CDR3nt: TGTGCCAGCAGCTTAGACTGGGGGGGTCGGAATTCACCCCTCCACTTT; CDR3aa: CASSLDWGGRNSPLHF; abundance: -; d_gene: -; j_gene: TRBJ1-6; v_gene: TRBV7-2
CDR3nt: TGTGCCAGCAGCGTAACGACAGGGGCGGAGTATGAGCAGTTCTTC; CDR3aa: CASSVTTGAEYEQFF; abundance: -; d_gene: TRBD1; j_gene: TRBJ2-1; v_gene: TRBV9